Each of the 31 T cell receptor beta chains below was sequenced from the same sample in a study of response to subunit inactivated influenza vaccine. TCRdb analysed the RT-PCR reads with MiXCR anew, one entry per CDR3 protein. In the table there are about 500,000 distinct CDR3 sequences, approximately 7.2% of which are singletons. The starting material was PBMCs from blood, obtained around 25 months after vaccination. These receptors originate from a man aged 50 to 69 who received an inactivated influenza vaccine.

The genes are TRBV29-1 and TRBJ2-1; the D gene is possibly TRBD1 (5 bases). The CDR3 covers 12 residues. Germline V gene sequence: CDR1 SQVTM, CDR2 ANQGSEA. The V end lost 7 bases, the J end lost 6 bases, and 13 bases lay between the germline ends. CDR3 bases: TGCAGCGGACGGGCAGGGCGCAATGAGCAGTTCTTC. Its protein is CSGRAGRNEQFF.

This clonotype was seen only a few times. This chain connects TRBV5-8 to TRBJ1-1; 9 positions agree with TRBD1. The CDR3 has 15 amino acids. The V gene's germline CDR1 is SGHTS and CDR2 YDEGEE. Trimming cost V 6 bases and J 1 base; bases outside gene matches: 7. The CDR3 protein is CASILTGGRNTEAFF. Written as DNA, the CDR3 is TGTGCCAGCATCCTAACAGGGGGCAGGAACACTGAAGCTTTCTTT. The entire variable domain, with the rest obtained from reference TRBV5-8 and TRBJ1-1, is as follows: EAGVTQSPTHLIKTRGQQATLRCSPISGHTSVYWYQQALGLGLQFLLWYDEGEERNRGNFPPRFSGRQFPNYSSELNVNALELEDSALYLCASILTGGRNTEAFFGQGTRLTVV.

This clonotype was counted between two and nine times. The rearrangement links TRBV12-3 or TRBV12-4 to TRBJ1-1; TRBD1 aligns across 9 bases. The V gene end was trimmed by 5 bases and the J gene end by 11 bases; junction bases not matched to a gene: 15. The CDR3 spans 15 residues. CDR3 region: CASSQTGQGPVGAFF. The CDR3 DNA reads TGTGCCAGCAGTCAGACGGGACAGGGCCCAGTGGGGGCTTTCTTT.

This clonotype was observed a few times. V usage is TRBV7-8 and J usage is TRBJ1-3; TRBD1 matches at 8 bases. V trimming: 2 bases; J trimming: 0 bases; junction bases outside the gene matches: 12. Germline CDR1 is SGHVS and CDR2 is FQNEAQ. The length of the CDR3 is 19 residues. This chain's CDR3 is CASSLSPGQAQYSGNTIYF. The CDR3 nucleotides read TGTGCCAGCAGCTTATCCCCGGGACAGGCTCAATACTCTGGAAACACCATATATTTT. The whole variable domain, remainder taken from reference TRBV7-8 and TRBJ1-3, is GAGVSQSPRYKVAKRGQDVALRCDPISGHVSLFWYQQALGQGPEFLTYFQNEAQLDKSGLPSDRFFAERPEGSVSTLKIQRTQQEDSAVYLCASSLSPGQAQYSGNTIYFGEGSWLTVV.

This clonotype was recorded a few times. This rearrangement joins TRBV2 to TRBJ2-5, with a weak D call TRBD1 (6 bases). Trimming removed 3 bases from V and 5 bases from J, with 10 bases in between. CDR1 and CDR2 (germline): SNHLY, FYNNEI. CDR3 length: 13 residues. The CDR3 nucleotides read TGTGCCAGCAGTGATTGGGACACGGAGACCCAGTACTTC. Translated: CASSDWDTETQYF. The full variable domain, its missing parts supplied by reference TRBV2 and TRBJ2-5, is EPEVTQTPSHQVTQMGQEVILRCVPISNHLYFYWYRQILGQKVEFLVSFYNNEISEKSEIFDDQFSVERPDGSNFTLKIRSTKLEDSAMYFCASSDWDTETQYFGPGTRLLVL.

This clonotype has a count of ten or more. The CDR3 DNA reads TGTGCCAGCAGCTTTCTAGTTACGACAGATACGCAGTATTTT. It translates to CASSFLVTTDTQYF. The chain joins TRBV7-2 to TRBJ2-3, with D unclear. The V gene lost 3 bases and the J gene lost 3 bases, with 10 bases spanning the gap. Germline CDR1 is SGHTA and CDR2 is FQGNSA. The CDR3 totals 14 residues.

The V gene is TRBV11-2, the J gene TRBJ1-6; D gene unclear. There are 13 residues in the CDR3. Deletions cut 1 base from V and 15 bases from J, with 13 bases between. The germline gives CDR1 SGHAT, CDR2 FQNNGV. For the CDR3, the DNA is TGTGCCAGCAGCTTAGTGGCGGCAGGATTCCTCCACTTT. It translates to CASSLVAAGFLHF.

This clonotype was detected only a few times. The rearrangement uses TRBV2 and TRBJ2-7, with 9 bases identical to TRBD1. This CDR3 has 14 residues. Germline V gene sequence: CDR1 SNHLY, CDR2 FYNNEI. The V gene end was trimmed by 10 bases and the J gene end by 3 bases; junction bases not matched to a gene: 10. Written as DNA, the CDR3 is TGTGCCACTGAAGCCGGGACAGGGTTCTACGAGCAGTACTTC. It encodes CATEAGTGFYEQYF.

This clonotype occurred many times. The chain couples TRBV12-3 or TRBV12-4 to TRBJ2-2; D is ambiguous. V was pared by 6 bases and J by 6 bases, with 8 bases between. This CDR3 comprises 12 residues. The CDR3 is CASSNDAGELFF. The CDR3 coding sequence is TGTGCCAGCAGCAATGACGCCGGGGAGCTGTTTTTT.

V usage is TRBV5-1 and J usage is TRBJ1-2; D uncertain. With 0 bases removed from V and 6 bases from J, the gap between germline ends came to 9 bases. There are 13 residues in the CDR3. CDR1 SGHRS and CDR2 YFSETQ come from the germline V gene. DNA of the CDR3: TGCGCCAGCAGCTTGGTAGGAATAGATGGCTACACCTTC. Amino acid sequence: CASSLVGIDGYTF.

The table lists this clonotype with many counts. The chain employs TRBV9 and TRBJ1-5; 7 bases are a match to TRBD1. CDR3 length: 15 amino acids. V gave up 0 bases and J gave up 5 bases; unmatched junction bases: 5. The germline CDR1 and CDR2 sequences are SGDLS and YYNGEE. The CDR3 protein is CASSVAPGTDQPQHF. In nucleotides, the CDR3 is TGTGCCAGCAGCGTAGCACCAGGGACAGATCAGCCCCAGCATTTT. The full variable domain, rest sourced from reference TRBV9 and TRBJ1-5, is DSGVTQTPKHLITATGQRVTLRCSPRSGDLSVYWYQQSLDQGLQFLIQYYNGEERAKGNILERFSAQQFPDLHSELNLSSLELGDSALYFCASSVAPGTDQPQHFGDGTRLSIL.

This clonotype was seen ten or more times. The chain links TRBV5-6 to TRBJ1-1; unclear D gene. CDR3 length: 13 amino acids. The V gene lost 2 bases and the J gene lost 6 bases, with 11 bases spanning the gap. Germline V gene sequence: CDR1 SGHDT, CDR2 YYEEEE. CDR3 DNA sequence: TGTGCCAGCAGCTTCGGCAGAACCTCTGAAGCTTTCTTT. Amino acids: CASSFGRTSEAFF.

This chain joins TRBV19 and TRBJ2-7, with no clear D. V was shortened by 5 bases and J by 1 base, with 9 bases between the two germline ends. The CDR3 sequence is 13 residues long. The germline V gene encodes CDR1 LNHDA and CDR2 SQIVND (reference sequence). CDR3 DNA sequence: TGTGCCAGTAGTGTGGGCTGGTCCTACGAGCAGTACTTC. The encoded protein is CASSVGWSYEQYF.

The V call is TRBV20-1, the J call TRBJ1-5, with 7 bases fitting TRBD1. The CDR3 totals 12 residues. Germline assignment: CDR1 DFQATT and CDR2 SNEGSKA (reference sequence). Here the CDR3 DNA reads TGCAGCGGGACAGACAGCAATCAGCCCCAGCATTTT. This encodes CSGTDSNQPQHF.

The chain joins TRBV12-3 or TRBV12-4 to TRBJ2-2; 8 positions agree with TRBD1. Trimming at V came to 6 bases and at J to 4 bases, leaving 10 bases not matched to a gene. The CDR3 contains 16 residues. This CDR3 is CASRRTGQAPTGELFF. CDR3 sequence (DNA): TGTGCCAGCAGGCGGACAGGGCAGGCTCCCACCGGGGAGCTGTTTTTT.

This clonotype was counted between two and nine times. The CDR3 here is CASKVEREGRIEQFF. CDR3 nucleotides: TGTGCCAGCAAAGTCGAGCGGGAGGGCCGTATTGAGCAGTTCTTC. The genes are TRBV12-3 or TRBV12-4 and TRBJ2-1, with 10 bases fitting TRBD2. The CDR3 is made up of 15 amino acids. The V and J ends lost 7 bases and 9 bases, in that order; junction bases with no gene match: 12.

This chain uses TRBV27 with TRBJ2-4; perhaps TRBD1 as D (6 bases). Germline assignment: CDR1 MNHEY and CDR2 SMNVEV (reference sequence). Trimming took off 6 bases at V and 9 bases at J, with 18 bases between the two ends. The CDR3 consists of 14 residues. The CDR3 region is CASSDTGHSTIQYF. In DNA, the CDR3 is TGTGCCAGCAGCGATACGGGACACAGCACCATTCAGTACTTC.

The chain uses TRBV6-5 and TRBJ1-1, with 10 positions matching TRBD1. Looked up from germline, CDR1 is MNHEY and CDR2 is SVGAGI. The ends lost 2 bases at V and 4 bases at J; junction bases unmatched: 4. The CDR3 runs 15 residues. This CDR3 is CASSYRTGGGTEAFF. The CDR3 bases are TGTGCCAGCAGTTACCGGACAGGGGGAGGCACTGAAGCTTTCTTT.

Ten or more counts support this clonotype. The chain employs TRBV10-3 and TRBJ2-7; 7 bases fit TRBD2. The V gene end was trimmed by 6 bases and the J gene end by 2 bases; junction bases not matched to a gene: 7. In germline, CDR1 is ENHRY, CDR2 SYGVKD. The CDR3 is 14 residues long. The CDR3 DNA reads TGTGCCATCAGCAGCGGGGCGCCACCCTACGAGCAGTACTTC. Translation gives CAISSGAPPYEQYF.

J is TRBJ2-7 and V is TRBV5-5; 7 nucleotides line up with TRBD1. This CDR3 contains 15 residues. The germline V gene encodes CDR1 SGHKS and CDR2 YYEKEE (reference sequence). Trimming removed 3 bases from V and 2 bases from J; junction bases left unmatched: 8. The CDR3 region is CASSSARDSAYEQYF. The CDR3 DNA reads TGTGCCAGCAGCTCCGCCCGGGACAGTGCCTACGAGCAGTACTTC.

This clonotype was found many times. This chain uses TRBV18 with TRBJ2-1; 11 bases line up with TRBD2. Germline CDR1 reads KGHSH; CDR2 reads LQKENI. The length of the CDR3 is 15 residues. Trimming removed 6 bases from V and 6 bases from J; junction bases left unmatched: 7. CDR3 residues: CASSQLAGVSNEQFF. The CDR3 nucleotides are TGTGCCAGCTCTCAACTAGCGGGAGTCTCCAATGAGCAGTTCTTC.

V gene TRBV5-1 combines with J gene TRBJ2-3; D ambiguous. The CDR3 sequence is 13 residues long. With 1 base removed from V and 4 bases from J, the gap between germline ends came to 7 bases. Per germline, CDR1 SGHRS and CDR2 YFSETQ. CDR3 nucleotides: TGCGCCAGCAGCTTGAGCTGGGCAGATACGCAGTATTTT. Its translation: CASSLSWADTQYF.

This clonotype was seen ten or more times. This chain joins TRBV15 and TRBJ1-4; D is unresolved. The length of the CDR3 is 17 residues. The V and J ends lost 0 bases and 7 bases respectively, with 18 bases between them. Per germline, CDR1 LNHNV and CDR2 YYDKDF (reference sequence). For the CDR3, the DNA is TGTGCCACCAGCAGAGAGTACCGGGCCTACCGCGGTGAAAAACTGTTTTTT. It codes for CATSREYRAYRGEKLFF. The full variable domain, rest sourced from reference TRBV15 and TRBJ1-4, is DAMVIQNPRYQVTQFGKPVTLSCSQTLNHNVMYWYQQKSSQAPKLLFHYYDKDFNNEADTPDNFQSRRPNTSFCFLDIRSPGLGDTAMYLCATSREYRAYRGEKLFFGSGTQLSVL.

This rearrangement joins TRBV20-1 to TRBJ2-1; D unresolved. V lost 5 bases, J lost 6 bases, and 17 bases lay in between. Germline loops: CDR1 DFQATT, CDR2 SNEGSKA (reference sequence). The CDR3 sequence is 14 residues long. This CDR3 is CSAPHSLLRNEQFF. The CDR3 DNA reads TGCAGTGCTCCCCATTCACTCCTACGCAATGAGCAGTTCTTC.

The gene calls are TRBV7-9 and TRBJ2-2; D is undetermined. CDR1 SEHNR and CDR2 FQNEAQ come from the germline V gene (reference sequence). V lost 7 bases and J 3 bases, leaving 15 bases between the germline ends. The CDR3 has 15 residues. CDR3 in DNA: TGTGCCAGCACCCTAGGACGGGCGGACACCGGGGAGCTGTTTTTT. It encodes CASTLGRADTGELFF.

This clonotype was recorded many times. This sequence joins TRBV12-3 or TRBV12-4 and TRBJ1-5; possibly TRBD1 for D (5 bases). CDR3 length: 16 residues. V was shortened by 2 bases and J by 1 base, with 12 bases between the two germline ends. DNA of the CDR3: TGTGCCAGCAGTTTACGTGGGGGATTGAGCAATCAGCCCCAGCATTTT. Its protein is CASSLRGGLSNQPQHF.

This clonotype was observed at least ten times. The chain carries TRBV5-1 and TRBJ2-5; D is uncertain. Trimming removed 5 bases at V and 2 bases at J, with 10 bases between. Germline-derived CDR1 and CDR2 are SGHRS and YFSETQ. CDR3 length equals 13 residues. The CDR3 bases are TGCGCCAGCAGTCCGGACGCTCAAGAGACCCAGTACTTC. Translated, it gives CASSPDAQETQYF.

This clonotype came up many times. The chain couples TRBV10-3 to TRBJ1-6; D call uncertain. Germline CDR1 is ENHRY and CDR2 is SYGVKD. The CDR3 has 14 amino acids. Trimming stripped 7 bases from V and 7 bases from J, with 14 bases between. CDR3 sequence: CAITHGASNSPLHF. The CDR3 nucleotides are TGTGCCATCACTCATGGAGCATCCAATTCACCCCTCCACTTT.

The genes are TRBV6-2 or TRBV6-3 and TRBJ2-4, with TRBD2 as a possible D gene (5 bases). This CDR3 region has 13 residues. Germline V gene lookup returns CDR1 MNHEY and CDR2 SVGEGT. V was clipped by 8 bases and J by 4 bases, with 12 bases between them. CDR3 sequence: CASGGGGKNIQYF. In DNA form, the CDR3 reads TGTGCCAGCGGAGGAGGAGGTAAAAACATTCAGTACTTC.

The V call is TRBV15, the J call TRBJ1-4; unclear D gene. The V end was cut by 0 bases, the J end by 3 bases, with 8 bases between. The CDR3 spans 15 residues. Germline V gene lookup returns CDR1 LNHNV and CDR2 YYDKDF (reference sequence). CDR3 loop: CATSRDIGANEKLFF. CDR3 DNA: TGTGCCACCAGCAGAGATATTGGGGCTAATGAAAAACTGTTTTTT.

A note on this clonotype: Relative to the germline gene, one junction end is altered; a read error may explain this. The CDR3, as DNA: TGCAGTGCCAAAGGGGAGGCTGGAAACACCAGATATTTT. This translates into CSAKGEAGNTRYF. The chain employs TRBV20-1 and TRBJ1-3; perhaps TRBD1 as D (5 bases). Germline assignment: CDR1 DFQATT and CDR2 SNEGSKA (reference sequence). This CDR3 has 13 residues.